This T cell receptor (beta chain) was captured by sequencing in a study of OX40 agonist ivuxolimab in advanced cancers. The wider study: Allowance was made for prior anti-PD-1, anti-PD-L1 or anti-CTLA-4 therapy, and 40% to 45% had some. The study, taken as a whole, reports: More expanded clones were seen, on average, in CD8+ T cells than in CD4+. At 0.1 to 3.0 mg/kg and by week 6, clonal expansion occurred in CD4+ and CD8+ blood T cells.

Clones were sequenced by immunoSEQ multiplex PCR, and TCRdb holds only the in-frame ones, with some missing. This sample yields some 25,000 clones, of which about two thirds are seen a single time; under 20% belongs to the top ten. About this clone: What it binds is not known.

The V end was cut by 0 bases, the J end by 7 bases, with 20 bases between. The CDR3 covers 17 residues. CDR1 is SGDLS and CDR2 is YYNGEE in the germline V gene. At baseline, cycle 4 day 1, and cycle 7 day 1, blood was sampled. The chain employs TRBV9 and TRBJ1-3; D is ambiguous. The material was CD4+ or CD8+ T cells sorted from blood, obtained in a trial of the OX40 agonist ivuxolimab. This TCR was recovered from an adult with an advanced solid tumor such as melanoma, head and neck, liver or kidney cancer. The CDR3 reads CASSVDGPVGLSNTIYF. The CDR3 coding sequence is TGTGCCAGCAGCGTAGACGGTCCCGTGGGTCTTTCCAACACCATATATTTT.